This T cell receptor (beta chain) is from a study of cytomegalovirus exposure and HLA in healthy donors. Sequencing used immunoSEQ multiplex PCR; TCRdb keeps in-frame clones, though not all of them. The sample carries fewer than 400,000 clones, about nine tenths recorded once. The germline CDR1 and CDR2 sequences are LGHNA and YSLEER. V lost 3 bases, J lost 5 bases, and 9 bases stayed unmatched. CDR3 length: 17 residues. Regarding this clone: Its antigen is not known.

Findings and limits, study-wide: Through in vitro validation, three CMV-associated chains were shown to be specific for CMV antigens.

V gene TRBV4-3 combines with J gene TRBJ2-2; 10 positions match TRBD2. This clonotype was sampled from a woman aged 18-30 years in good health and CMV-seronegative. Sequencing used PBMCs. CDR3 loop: CASSQLSGRAGTGELFF. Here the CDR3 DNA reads TGCGCCAGCAGCCAGCTCAGCGGGAGGGCCGGAACCGGGGAGCTGTTTTTT.